This is a list of T cell receptor beta chains from one sample in a study of blood T cell repertoires in COVID-19. Clones were sequenced by immunoSEQ multiplex PCR, and TCRdb holds only the in-frame ones, with some missing. The table shows 310,000 or so clones, with 70% to 90% occurring only once. Sequences were obtained from peripheral blood. The receptors shown here come from a woman in her twenties or thirties who had recovered from COVID-19. Each CDR3 is given with its conserved first and last residue. The D gene is left open where the match is weak. Size tells how often a clone was seen (once, few, many) or the class of an expanded clone, and some rows leave it out.

J: TRBJ2-7
size: NA
V: TRBV30
D: TRBD2
CDR3: CAWSVLGEGPYEQYF
DNA: TGTGCCTGGAGTGTATTGGGGGAGGGCCCCTACGAGCAGTACTTC

J: TRBJ2-7
size: NA
V: TRBV2
D: NA
CDR3: CASRATDNQQYF
DNA: TGTGCCAGCAGGGCGACGGACAACCAGCAGTACTTC

J: TRBJ1-2
size: NA
V: TRBV30
D: NA
CDR3: CAWTNNYGYTF
DNA: TGTGCCTGGACCAATAACTATGGCTACACCTTC

J: TRBJ1-4
size: NA
V: TRBV7-9
D: NA
CDR3: CASSIGQSNEKLFF
DNA: TGTGCCAGCAGCATCGGACAGTCCAATGAAAAACTGTTTTTT

J: TRBJ2-1
size: NA
V: TRBV18
D: NA
CDR3: CASSPRDNEQFF
DNA: TGTGCCAGCTCACCGCGCGACAATGAGCAGTTCTTC

J: TRBJ2-1
size: once
V: TRBV7-7
D: TRBD1
CDR3: CASSMDRGLNNEQFF
DNA: TGTGCTAGCAGCATGGACAGGGGGCTCAACAATGAGCAGTTCTTC

J: TRBJ2-7
size: once
V: TRBV18
D: TRBD2
CDR3: CASSTTGTSGGYEQYF
DNA: TGTGCCAGCTCAACAACAGGTACGAGCGGGGGTTACGAGCAGTACTTC

J: TRBJ2-3
size: once
V: TRBV24-1
D: NA
CDR3: CATSGVPGTPCTRTDTQYF
DNA: TGTGCCACCAGTGGTGTTCCCGGGACACCGTGCACGCGCACAGATACGCAGTATTTT

J: TRBJ2-3
size: NA
V: TRBV12-5
D: TRBD2
CDR3: CASGRLAGVTDTQYF
DNA: TGTGCTAGTGGCCGACTAGCGGGGGTCACAGATACGCAGTATTTT

J: TRBJ2-2
size: NA
V: TRBV10-1
D: TRBD2
CDR3: CASSGSGSHTGELFF
DNA: TGCGCCAGCAGTGGGAGCGGGAGCCACACCGGGGAGCTGTTTTTT

J: TRBJ2-3
size: NA
V: TRBV9
D: NA
CDR3: CASSGWGHTQYF
DNA: TGTGCCAGCAGCGGATGGGGGCATACGCAGTATTTT

J: TRBJ2-1
size: few
V: TRBV20-1
D: NA
CDR3: CSASWGQSSYNEQFF
DNA: TGCAGTGCTAGTTGGGGGCAAAGCTCCTACAATGAGCAGTTCTTC

J: TRBJ1-1
size: NA
V: TRBV2
D: NA
CDR3: CASSGIPSGNTEAFF
DNA: TGTGCCAGCAGTGGAATCCCTTCAGGGAACACTGAAGCTTTCTTT

J: TRBJ1-1
size: NA
V: TRBV12-3/TRBV12-4
D: NA
CDR3: CASGRGINTEAFF
DNA: TGTGCCAGCGGCCGAGGGATCAACACTGAAGCTTTCTTT

J: TRBJ2-7
size: NA
V: TRBV5-1
D: TRBD1
CDR3: CASTKTGTGEEQYF
DNA: TGCGCCAGCACTAAAACCGGGACAGGGGAAGAGCAGTACTTC

J: TRBJ2-7
size: NA
V: TRBV7-9
D: TRBD1
CDR3: CASSLTGGSYEQYF
DNA: TGTGCCAGCAGCCTCACAGGGGGCTCCTACGAGCAGTACTTC

J: TRBJ1-1
size: once
V: TRBV4-2
D: NA
CDR3: CASSQDRGAEAFF
DNA: TGTGCCAGCAGCCAAGATCGGGGAGCTGAAGCTTTCTTT

J: TRBJ1-5
size: once
V: TRBV28
D: TRBD1
CDR3: CASRFTGTGIRDQPQHF
DNA: TGTGCCAGCAGGTTTACCGGGACAGGGATCCGGGATCAGCCCCAGCATTTT

J: TRBJ1-3
size: NA
V: TRBV7-2
D: NA
CDR3: CASSLIPGLGNTIYF
DNA: TGTGCCAGCAGCTTAATCCCGGGACTAGGAAACACCATATATTTT

J: TRBJ2-5
size: NA
V: TRBV3-1/TRBV3-2
D: NA
CDR3: CASSQAGEGQETQYF
DNA: TGTGCCAGCAGCCAAGCGGGAGAGGGCCAAGAGACCCAGTACTTC

J: TRBJ2-5
size: NA
V: TRBV6-2/TRBV6-3
D: TRBD2
CDR3: CASSSLAGASETQYF
DNA: TGTGCCAGCAGTTCCCTAGCGGGAGCGAGTGAGACCCAGTACTTC

J: TRBJ2-7
size: NA
V: TRBV7-2
D: TRBD1
CDR3: CASSPGGLSSYEQYF
DNA: TGTGCCAGCAGTCCAGGGGGCTTGAGCTCCTACGAGCAGTACTTC

J: TRBJ1-3
size: NA
V: TRBV18
D: NA
CDR3: CASSPFQDLGNTIYF
DNA: TGTGCCAGCTCACCCTTCCAGGATCTTGGAAACACCATATATTTT

J: TRBJ1-5
size: NA
V: TRBV25-1
D: TRBD1
CDR3: CASSANPGTGGAGQPQHF
DNA: TGTGCCAGCAGTGCGAATCCCGGGACAGGGGGCGCCGGGCAGCCCCAGCATTTT

J: TRBJ2-1
size: NA
V: TRBV5-6
D: TRBD2
CDR3: CASSFTGLAGGPYEQFF
DNA: TGTGCCAGCAGCTTTACCGGACTAGCGGGAGGGCCATATGAGCAGTTCTTC

J: TRBJ2-3
size: NA
V: TRBV2
D: TRBD2
CDR3: CASRGGSGDTDTQYF
DNA: TGTGCCAGCAGGGGGGGTAGCGGGGATACAGATACGCAGTATTTT

J: TRBJ2-1
size: NA
V: TRBV27
D: NA
CDR3: CASSLRGVNEQFF
DNA: TGTGCCAGCAGTTTACGGGGTGTCAATGAGCAGTTCTTC

J: TRBJ2-5
size: NA
V: TRBV12-3/TRBV12-4
D: NA
CDR3: CASSLVKETQYF
DNA: TGTGCCAGCAGTTTAGTTAAAGAGACCCAGTACTTC

J: TRBJ2-1
size: NA
V: TRBV5-6
D: TRBD2
CDR3: CASSSAAAKGLAKDNEQFF
DNA: TGTGCCAGCAGCTCGGCGGCAGCAAAGGGACTAGCGAAAGACAATGAGCAGTTCTTC

J: TRBJ2-3
size: NA
V: TRBV7-9
D: NA
CDR3: CASSAAGGGTDTQYF
DNA: TGTGCCAGCAGCGCCGCCGGAGGAGGCACAGATACGCAGTATTTT

J: TRBJ1-5
size: NA
V: TRBV7-2
D: TRBD1
CDR3: CASSLAGTGAQPQHF
DNA: TGTGCCAGCAGCTTAGCTGGGACAGGGGCTCAGCCCCAGCATTTT

J: TRBJ1-2
size: NA
V: TRBV6-1
D: NA
CDR3: CASSELRGANYGYTF
DNA: TGTGCCAGCAGTGAGTTGCGGGGGGCGAACTATGGCTACACCTTC